This T cell receptor beta chain derives from a study of Ad26.COV2.S vaccination and SARS-CoV-2 variants. Treatment here: 15 to 20 received Ad26.COV2.S at low or high dose, single or two shots; 5 received placebo; per-sample allocation not given. The investigators took samples on day 63 after the first vaccine or placebo injection. Sequencing used immunoSEQ multiplex PCR; TCRdb keeps in-frame clones, though not all of them. The sample has approximately 450,000 clones; 80% to 95% are singletons. In germline, CDR1 is LGHNA, CDR2 YNFKEQ. V lost 1 base to trimming and J lost 6 bases; unmatched junction nucleotides: 1. The CDR3 has 13 amino acids.

The sequence came from a person aged 18-65 years who received the Ad26.COV2.S COVID-19 vaccine or a placebo. The chain recombines TRBV4-2 with TRBJ1-2; 8 bases are shared with TRBD1. Specimen: peripheral blood, collected in a trial of Ad26.COV2.S vaccine versus placebo. The CDR3 is CASSQGTGNGYTF. The CDR3 DNA reads as TGTGCCAGCAGCCAAGGGACAGGGAATGGCTACACCTTC.